The 30 T cell receptor beta chains listed next were all sequenced from one sample in a study of T cell responses to AZD1222 COVID-19 vaccine. Produced via immunoSEQ multiplex PCR; TCRdb's table is partial and in-frame only. The sample yields roughly 120,000 clones, 88% seen once. The source was peripheral blood, collected on day 0 of AZD1222 vaccination. Source of these receptors: an adult in good health.

The rearrangement uses TRBV6-5 and TRBJ2-7, with 8 bases aligning to TRBD2. Germline CDR1 and CDR2: MNHEY and SVGAGI. This CDR3 contains 14 residues. With V trimmed by 6 bases and J by 5 bases, 9 bases remained unmatched. The CDR3 sequence is CASSPQRGRDEQYF. CDR3 bases: TGTGCCAGCAGCCCCCAGCGGGGGAGAGACGAGCAGTACTTC.

The CDR3 is CASSATIYRGPSINYGYTF. The CDR3 DNA follows: TGTGCCAGCAGTGCCACCATCTACAGGGGCCCAAGTATAAACTATGGCTACACCTTC. This chain uses TRBV6-1 with TRBJ1-2; the match to TRBD1 covers 7 bases. With V trimmed by 4 bases and J by 2 bases, 19 bases remained unmatched. Germline CDR1 reads MNHNS; CDR2 reads SASEGT. The CDR3 sequence is 19 residues long.

This rearrangement joins TRBV29-1 to TRBJ2-2, with 10 bases matching TRBD2. J was trimmed by 6 bases and V by 4 bases; bases with no gene match: 8. The CDR3 length is 15 residues. The V gene's germline CDR1 is SQVTM and CDR2 ANQGSEA. The CDR3 coding sequence is TGCAGCGTTGGTGGGCTAGCGGGAGAGTCCGGGGAGCTGTTTTTT. Residues: CSVGGLAGESGELFF.

The chain links TRBV7-9 to TRBJ1-1; the D gene is possibly TRBD1 (6 bases). In germline, CDR1 is SEHNR, CDR2 FQNEAQ (reference sequence). Trimming removed 5 bases at V and 2 bases at J, with 12 bases between. The CDR3 covers 14 residues. The CDR3 sequence: CASSLLQGNTEAFF. CDR3 DNA: TGTGCCAGCAGCCTCCTACAGGGCAACACTGAAGCTTTCTTT.

The rearrangement uses TRBV2 and TRBJ1-1; D possibly corresponds to TRBD1 (5 bases). CDR1 is SNHLY, CDR2 FYNNEI, per germline. The CDR3 runs to 14 residues. V was cut by 2 bases and J by 5 bases, with 12 bases left in between. For the CDR3, the DNA is TGTGCCAGCAGTGAACGGGGGGTCAGGACTGAAGCTTTCTTT. This gives the protein CASSERGVRTEAFF.

The J gene is TRBJ1-4, the V gene TRBV18; TRBD1 aligns across 9 bases. The CDR3 extends over 15 amino acids. The germline V gene has CDR1 KGHSH and CDR2 LQKENI. The trim removed 3 bases at V and 8 bases at J, leaving 7 bases unmatched. The CDR3 DNA follows: TGTGCCAGCTCACCCGGGACAGGGATGGAGGAAAAACTGTTTTTT. As protein: CASSPGTGMEEKLFF.

The J gene is TRBJ1-5, the V gene TRBV2, with D possibly TRBD1 on 6 matching bases. Germline CDR1 reads SNHLY; CDR2 reads FYNNEI. The CDR3 spans 15 residues. V lost 5 bases, J lost 0 bases, and 11 bases lay in between. The CDR3 nucleotides read TGTGCCAGCAGTCCCCAGGGGATTAGCAATCAGCCCCAGCATTTT. Its translation: CASSPQGISNQPQHF.

The chain recombines TRBV5-6 with TRBJ1-4; 9 nucleotides line up with TRBD1. Germline V gene lookup returns CDR1 SGHDT and CDR2 YYEEEE. J gave up 3 bases and V 0 bases, and 0 bases lay outside the gene matches. CDR3 length equals 15 residues. CDR3 sequence: CASSLGQGANEKLFF. The CDR3 nucleotides read TGTGCCAGCAGCTTGGGACAGGGGGCTAATGAAAAACTGTTTTTT.

This sequence joins TRBV2 and TRBJ2-2, with D hard to call. CDR3 length: 12 residues. The V and J ends lost 8 bases and 2 bases respectively, with 6 bases between them. Germline lookup yields CDR1 SNHLY and CDR2 FYNNEI. CDR3 sequence: CASLGNTGELFF. CDR3 in DNA: TGTGCCAGCCTTGGCAACACCGGGGAGCTGTTTTTT.

V is TRBV28 and J is TRBJ1-5; TRBD1 aligns across 7 bases. CDR1 MDHEN and CDR2 SYDVKM come from the germline V gene. V shed 6 bases and J 3 bases; nucleotides not matched to a gene: 5. The CDR3 is 14 amino acids. In DNA, the CDR3 is TGTGCCAGCAGCAAAGGGGGCCCCAATCAGCCCCAGCATTTT. This encodes CASSKGGPNQPQHF.

This clone appeared a single time. The chain carries TRBV13 and TRBJ2-1, with D possibly being TRBD1 or TRBD2 (5 bases each). V dropped 0 bases and J dropped 10 bases, with 13 bases sitting between them. Per the germline V gene, CDR1 is PRHDT and CDR2 is FYEKMQ (reference sequence). The CDR3 runs 14 residues. The CDR3 nucleotides are TGTGCCAGCAGCTTAGGGGGACCACGCTCGGAGCAGTTCTTC. Translating gives CASSLGGPRSEQFF.

J is TRBJ1-4 and V is TRBV5-3, with a weak D call TRBD1 (6 bases). TRBV5-3 is given ORF status, its function remaining uncertain. The CDR3 covers 20 residues. Trimming shortened V by 1 base and J by 3 bases, and 25 bases separated the two germline ends. CDR3 amino acids: CARSLRPWTARPSPNEKLFF. The CDR3 nucleotides are TGTGCCAGAAGCTTGAGACCCTGGACAGCACGACCTTCTCCTAATGAAAAACTGTTTTTT.

V gene TRBV7-2 combines with J gene TRBJ2-1; D is undetermined. Germline V gene lookup returns CDR1 SGHTA and CDR2 FQGNSA. This CDR3 spans 12 amino acids. V lost 8 bases, J lost 10 bases, and 15 bases lay in between. The CDR3 DNA follows: TGTGCCAGCGGGTTGGTCCCCGGGGAGCAGTTCTTC. Translating gives CASGLVPGEQFF. Full variable domain (outside the CDR3, taken from reference TRBV7-2 and TRBJ2-1): GAGVSQSPSNKVTEKGKDVELRCDPISGHTALYWYRQSLGQGLEFLIYFQGNSAPDKSGLPSDRFSAERTGGSVSTLTIQRTQQEDSAVYLCASGLVPGEQFFGPGTRLTVL.

V gene TRBV6-2 or TRBV6-3 combines with J gene TRBJ2-5, with D uncertain. V was trimmed by 6 bases and J by 0 bases, leaving 11 bases between them. The length of the CDR3 is 14 residues. The germline CDR1 and CDR2 sequences are MNHEY and SVGEGT. CDR3 sequence reads: CASSLGLNQETQYF. CDR3 sequence (DNA): TGTGCCAGCAGCCTCGGCCTTAACCAAGAGACCCAGTACTTC.

In DNA form, the CDR3 reads TGTGCCAGCCAGCCTGGAGGGAGCACTGAAGCTTTCTTT. This codes for CASQPGGSTEAFF. The chain recombines TRBV7-9 with TRBJ1-1; D unresolved. The length of the CDR3 is 13 residues. V was trimmed by 8 bases and J by 4 bases, leaving 14 bases between them. Germline loops: CDR1 SEHNR, CDR2 FQNEAQ (reference sequence).

This chain connects TRBV29-1 to TRBJ1-5, with a weak D call TRBD1 (6 bases). Per the germline V gene, CDR1 is SQVTM and CDR2 is ANQGSEA. The CDR3 has 14 amino acids. Trimming shortened V by 4 bases and J by 6 bases, and 16 bases separated the two germline ends. CDR3 amino acids: CSVALGGGGQPQHF. CDR3 bases: TGCAGCGTTGCCCTAGGGGGAGGAGGTCAGCCCCAGCATTTT.

V usage is TRBV29-1 and J usage is TRBJ1-6; a weak D match, TRBD1 (5 bases). This CDR3 region has 13 residues. Germline-derived CDR1 and CDR2 are SQVTM and ANQGSEA. V shed 7 bases and J shed 10 bases, with 17 bases lying between them. CDR3 sequence reads: CSAGDFRDSPLHF. CDR3 sequence (DNA): TGCAGCGCCGGAGATTTCAGGGACTCACCCCTCCACTTT. Full variable domain (missing parts from reference TRBV29-1 and TRBJ1-6): SAVISQKPSRDICQRGTSLTIQCQVDSQVTMMFWYRQQPGQSLTLIATANQGSEATYESGFVIDKFPISRPNLTFSTLTVSNMSPEDSSIYLCSAGDFRDSPLHFGNGTRLTVT.

The V call is TRBV3-1 (or the pseudogene TRBV3-2), the J call TRBJ2-1; D might be TRBD2 (5 bases). The CDR3 spans 13 residues. CDR1 is LGHDT, CDR2 YNNKEL, per germline (reference sequence). Trimming took 4 bases from V and 10 from J, leaving 14 bases between them. The CDR3 region has the DNA TGTGCCAGCAGCCCCTCGGGGATTGGAGAGCAGTTCTTC. It is translated as CASSPSGIGEQFF.

The chain is built from TRBV2 and TRBJ1-1; D not resolved. Trimming pared 7 bases from V and 2 bases from J, leaving 8 bases between. The CDR3 has 12 residues. CDR1 is SNHLY, CDR2 FYNNEI, per germline. DNA of the CDR3: TGTGCCAGCACCTGGGGAAACACTGAAGCTTTCTTT. It yields the protein CASTWGNTEAFF.

The chain is built from TRBV5-4 and TRBJ1-2; D perhaps matches TRBD1 (6 bases). Germline V gene sequence: CDR1 SGHNT, CDR2 YYREEE (reference sequence). This CDR3 spans 16 amino acids. Trimming cost V 2 bases and J 6 bases, with 20 bases left between them. CDR3 amino acids: CASSFQGVRGSHGYTF. In nucleotides, the CDR3 is TGTGCCAGCAGCTTTCAGGGCGTCAGGGGTTCCCATGGCTACACCTTC.

V usage is TRBV6-5 and J usage is TRBJ2-7; D not resolved. CDR1 and CDR2 from the germline V gene are MNHEY and SVGAGI. CDR3 length: 14 amino acids. V lost 2 bases and J lost 5, with 13 bases in between. DNA for the CDR3: TGTGCCAGCAGTTACCTTGACCCGCAGAACGAGCAGTACTTC. Protein sequence: CASSYLDPQNEQYF.

The V and J genes are TRBV30 and TRBJ2-2; D is uncertain. The germline gives CDR1 GTSNPN, CDR2 SVGIG (reference sequence). Trimming left V 3 bases short and J 4 bases short, with 12 bases between. The CDR3 consists of 14 residues. The CDR3 reads CAWRRLATTGELFF. DNA of the CDR3: TGTGCCTGGAGAAGGCTGGCGACCACCGGGGAGCTGTTTTTT.

V usage is TRBV11-2 and J usage is TRBJ2-3, with D uncertain. Trimming cost V 7 bases and J 0 bases, with 11 bases left between them. CDR1 is SGHAT and CDR2 is FQNNGV in the germline V gene. This CDR3 is 14 amino acids long. CDR3 loop: CASNSYKSTDTQYF. In DNA, the CDR3 is TGTGCCAGCAACTCATACAAAAGCACAGATACGCAGTATTTT.

The rearrangement joins TRBV4-1 to TRBJ2-3; 8 bases agree with TRBD2. This CDR3 contains 16 residues. Germline CDR1 and CDR2: MGHRA and YSYEKL. V lost 0 bases, J lost 6 bases, and 8 bases stayed unmatched. This chain's CDR3 is CASSQEVIAGSDTQYF. The CDR3 region has the DNA TGCGCCAGCAGCCAAGAGGTAATAGCGGGGTCCGATACGCAGTATTTT.

The chain employs TRBV28 and TRBJ2-3; unclear D gene. This CDR3 is built from 14 residues. Trimming removed 5 bases at V and 2 bases at J, with 11 bases between. Germline assignment: CDR1 MDHEN and CDR2 SYDVKM. In DNA, the CDR3 is TGTGCCAGCAGTACTAAAGGGAACACAGATACGCAGTATTTT. It is translated as CASSTKGNTDTQYF. The variable domain in full, with the rest retrieved from reference TRBV28 and TRBJ2-3, is DVKVTQSSRYLVKRTGEKVFLECVQDMDHENMFWYRQDPGLGLRLIYFSYDVKMKEKGDIPEGYSVSREKKERFSLILESASTNQTSMYLCASSTKGNTDTQYFGPGTRLTVL.

The rearrangement links TRBV7-3 to TRBJ2-2, with 9 bases fitting TRBD2. V shed 3 bases, J shed 1 base, and the junction held 0 bases outside the gene matches. The germline V gene has CDR1 SGHTA and CDR2 FQGTGA. This CDR3 has 15 residues. The CDR3 sequence: CASSFSGGNTGELFF. For the CDR3, the DNA is TGTGCCAGCAGCTTTAGCGGGGGGAACACCGGGGAGCTGTTTTTT.

The chain has TRBV24-1 and TRBJ1-1, with D maybe TRBD1 (5 bases). CDR1 is KGHDR and CDR2 is SFDVKD in the germline V gene. Trimming removed 8 bases at V and 0 bases at J, with 9 bases between. This CDR3 is 13 amino acids long. CDR3 region: CATKAGMNTEAFF. The CDR3, as DNA: TGTGCCACCAAAGCAGGGATGAACACTGAAGCTTTCTTT.

The chain has TRBV24-1 and TRBJ1-1; 7 positions agree with TRBD1. The trim removed 9 bases at V and 1 base at J, leaving 7 bases unmatched. The CDR3 has 14 residues. Germline-derived CDR1 and CDR2 are KGHDR and SFDVKD. The CDR3 reads CATVGGRANTEAFF. The CDR3 bases are TGTGCCACCGTAGGGGGCCGGGCGAACACTGAAGCTTTCTTT.

The J gene is TRBJ2-7, the V gene TRBV27; a weak D match, TRBD2 (6 bases). CDR1 is MNHEY and CDR2 is SMNVEV in the germline V gene (reference sequence). There are 15 residues in the CDR3. V shed 3 bases and J shed 6 bases, with 18 bases lying between them. In DNA form, the CDR3 reads TGTGCCAGCAGTTTTCAGGCGGGAAATAGTGGCGAGCAGTACTTC. Its translation is CASSFQAGNSGEQYF.

V and J are TRBV24-1 and TRBJ2-1, with 10 bases identical to TRBD2. Germline CDR1 reads KGHDR; CDR2 reads SFDVKD. CDR3 length: 18 residues. Losses at the gene ends were 2 bases for V and 7 bases for J; bases not matched to a gene: 13. The CDR3 sequence: CATSDSRASGSWRNEQFF. CDR3 nucleotides: TGTGCCACCAGTGATTCTCGAGCTAGCGGGAGTTGGAGGAATGAGCAGTTCTTC.